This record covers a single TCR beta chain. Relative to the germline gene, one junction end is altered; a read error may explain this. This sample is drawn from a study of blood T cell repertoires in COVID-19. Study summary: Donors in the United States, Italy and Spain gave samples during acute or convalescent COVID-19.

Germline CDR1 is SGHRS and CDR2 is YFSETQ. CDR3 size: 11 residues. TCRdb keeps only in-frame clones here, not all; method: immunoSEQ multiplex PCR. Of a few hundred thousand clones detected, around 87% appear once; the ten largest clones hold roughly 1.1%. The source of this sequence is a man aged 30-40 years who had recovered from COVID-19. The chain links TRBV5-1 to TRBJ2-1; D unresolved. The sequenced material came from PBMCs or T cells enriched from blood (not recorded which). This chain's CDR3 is CASSSSNEQFF. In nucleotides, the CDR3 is TGCGCCAGCAGCTCCTCCAATGAGCAGTTCTTC.